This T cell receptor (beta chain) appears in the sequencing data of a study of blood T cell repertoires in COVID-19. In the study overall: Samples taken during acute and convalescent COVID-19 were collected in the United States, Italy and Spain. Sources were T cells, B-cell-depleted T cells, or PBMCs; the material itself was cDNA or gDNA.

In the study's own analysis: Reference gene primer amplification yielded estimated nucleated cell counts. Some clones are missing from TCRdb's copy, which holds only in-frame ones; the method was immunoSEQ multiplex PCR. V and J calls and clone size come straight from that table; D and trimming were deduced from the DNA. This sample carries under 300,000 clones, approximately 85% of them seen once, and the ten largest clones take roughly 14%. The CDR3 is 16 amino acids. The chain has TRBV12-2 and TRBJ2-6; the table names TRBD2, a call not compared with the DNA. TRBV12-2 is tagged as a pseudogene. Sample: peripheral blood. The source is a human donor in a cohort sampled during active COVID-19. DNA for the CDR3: TGTGCAAGTCGCTTAGCGTCTAGCTCTGGGGCCAACGTCCTGACTTTC. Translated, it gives CASRLASSSGANVLTF.